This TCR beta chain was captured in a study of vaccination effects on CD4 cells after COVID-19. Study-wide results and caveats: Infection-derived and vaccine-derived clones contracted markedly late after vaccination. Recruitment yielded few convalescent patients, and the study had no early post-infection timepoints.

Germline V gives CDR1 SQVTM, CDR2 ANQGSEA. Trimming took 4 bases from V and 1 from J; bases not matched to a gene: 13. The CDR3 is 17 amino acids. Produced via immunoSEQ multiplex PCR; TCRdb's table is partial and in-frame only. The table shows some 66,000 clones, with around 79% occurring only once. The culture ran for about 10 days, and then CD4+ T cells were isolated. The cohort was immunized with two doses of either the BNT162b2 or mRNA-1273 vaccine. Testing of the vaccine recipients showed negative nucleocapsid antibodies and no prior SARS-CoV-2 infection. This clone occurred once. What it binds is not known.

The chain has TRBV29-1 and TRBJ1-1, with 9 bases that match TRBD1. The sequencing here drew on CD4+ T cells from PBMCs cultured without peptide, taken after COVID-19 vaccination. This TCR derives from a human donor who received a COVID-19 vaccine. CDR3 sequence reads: CSVGRTGTGLGNTEAFF. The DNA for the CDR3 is TGCAGCGTTGGCCGTACCGGGACAGGGTTGGGGAACACTGAAGCTTTCTTT.